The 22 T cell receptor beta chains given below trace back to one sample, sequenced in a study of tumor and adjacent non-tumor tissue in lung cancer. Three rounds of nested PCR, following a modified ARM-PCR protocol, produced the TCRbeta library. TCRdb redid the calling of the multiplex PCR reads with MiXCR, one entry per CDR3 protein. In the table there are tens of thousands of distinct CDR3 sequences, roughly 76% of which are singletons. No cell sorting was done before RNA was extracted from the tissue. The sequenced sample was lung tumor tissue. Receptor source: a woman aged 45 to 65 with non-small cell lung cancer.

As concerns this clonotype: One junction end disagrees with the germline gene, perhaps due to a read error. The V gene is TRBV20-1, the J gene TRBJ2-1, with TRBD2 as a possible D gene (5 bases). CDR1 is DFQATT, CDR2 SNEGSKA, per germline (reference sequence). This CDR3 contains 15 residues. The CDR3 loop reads CSAPLGGPLYIEQFF. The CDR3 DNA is TGCAGTGCTCCCCTTGGAGGACCCTTATACATTGAGCAGTTTTTC.

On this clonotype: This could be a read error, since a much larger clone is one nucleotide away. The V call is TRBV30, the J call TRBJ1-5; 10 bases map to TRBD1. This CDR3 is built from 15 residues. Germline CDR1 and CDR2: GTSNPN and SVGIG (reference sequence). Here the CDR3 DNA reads TGTGTCTGGAGTGCCCCGGGACAGGGGTATCAGCCCCAGCATTTT. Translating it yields CVWSAPGQGYQPQHF.

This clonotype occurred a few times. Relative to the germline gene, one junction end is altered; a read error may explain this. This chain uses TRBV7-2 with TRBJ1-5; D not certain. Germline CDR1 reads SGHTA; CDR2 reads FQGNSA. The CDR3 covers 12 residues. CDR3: CASSLEFQLQHF. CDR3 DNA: TGTGCCAGCAGCTTAGAGTTTCAGCTCCAGCATTTT. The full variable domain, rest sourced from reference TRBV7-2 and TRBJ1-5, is GAGVSQSPSNKVTEKGKDVELRCDPISGHTALYWYRQSLGQGLEFLIYFQGNSAPDKSGLPSDRFSAERTGGSVSTLTIQRTQQEDSAVYLCASSLEFQLQHFGDGTRLSIL.

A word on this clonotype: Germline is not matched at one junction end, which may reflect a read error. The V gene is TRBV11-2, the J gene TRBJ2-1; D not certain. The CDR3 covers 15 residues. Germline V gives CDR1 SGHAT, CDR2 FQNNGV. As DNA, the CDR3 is TGTGCCAACAGCTTAGAACCTAACTCCTACAGTGAGCAGTTCTTC. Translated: CANSLEPNSYSEQFF.

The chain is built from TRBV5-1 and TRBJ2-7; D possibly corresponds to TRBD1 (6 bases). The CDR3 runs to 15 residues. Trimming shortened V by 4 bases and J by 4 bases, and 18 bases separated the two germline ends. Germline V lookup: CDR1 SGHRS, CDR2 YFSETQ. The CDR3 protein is CASSPNGDGTYEQYF. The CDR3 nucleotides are TGCGCCAGCAGCCCTAATGGGGACGGGACATACGAGCAGTACTTC.

The DNA of the CDR3 is TGCAGTGCTAGAAACTATTTCCAGGGACTAACGGGAGAGACCCAGTACTTC. Amino acids: CSARNYFQGLTGETQYF. The chain links TRBV20-1 to TRBJ2-5; 7 bases align to TRBD2. This CDR3 contains 17 residues. The V gene's germline CDR1 is DFQATT and CDR2 SNEGSKA (reference sequence). V dropped 2 bases and J dropped 4; count of bases not matched to a gene: 16.

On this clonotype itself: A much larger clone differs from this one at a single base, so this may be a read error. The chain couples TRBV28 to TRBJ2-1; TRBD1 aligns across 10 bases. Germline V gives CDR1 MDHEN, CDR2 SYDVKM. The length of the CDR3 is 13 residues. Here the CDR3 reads CASRGTGEGEQLF. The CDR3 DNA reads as TGTGCCAGCAGAGGGACAGGGGAGGGGGAGCAGTTATTC. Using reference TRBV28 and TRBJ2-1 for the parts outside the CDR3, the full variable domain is DVKVTQSSRYLVKRTGEKVFLECVQDMDHENMFWYRQDPGLGLRLIYFSYDVKMKEKGDIPEGYSVSREKKERFSLILESASTNQTSMYLCASRGTGEGEQLFGPGTRLTVL.

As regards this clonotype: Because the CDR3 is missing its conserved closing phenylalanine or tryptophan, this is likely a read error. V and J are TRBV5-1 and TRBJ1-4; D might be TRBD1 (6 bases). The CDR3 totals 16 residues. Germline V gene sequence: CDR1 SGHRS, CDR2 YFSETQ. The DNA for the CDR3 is TGTGCCAGCAGCTTCACAGGGACGGCGACTAATGAAAAACTGTTTTCT. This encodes CASSFTGTATNEKLFS.

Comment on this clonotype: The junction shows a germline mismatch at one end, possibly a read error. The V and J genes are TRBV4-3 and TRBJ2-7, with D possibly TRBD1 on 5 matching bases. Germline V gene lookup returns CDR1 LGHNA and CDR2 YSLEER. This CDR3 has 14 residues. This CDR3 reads CASSQTDKTYEQYF. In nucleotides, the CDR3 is TGCGCCAGCAGCCAAACGGACAAGACCTACGAGCAGTATTTC.

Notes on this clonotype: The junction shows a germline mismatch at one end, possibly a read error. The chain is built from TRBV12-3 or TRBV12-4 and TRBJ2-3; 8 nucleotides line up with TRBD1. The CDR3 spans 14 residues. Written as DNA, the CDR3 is TGTGTCAGCAACATACGACAGGGGACAGATACGCAGTATTTT. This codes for CVSNIRQGTDTQYF.

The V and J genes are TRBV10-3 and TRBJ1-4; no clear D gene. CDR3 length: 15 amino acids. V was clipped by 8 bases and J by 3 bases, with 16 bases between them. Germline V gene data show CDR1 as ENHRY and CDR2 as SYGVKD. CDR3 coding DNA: TGTGCCATCGATGAGCCCGGCCCCTCTAATGAAAAACTGTTTTTT. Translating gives CAIDEPGPSNEKLFF.

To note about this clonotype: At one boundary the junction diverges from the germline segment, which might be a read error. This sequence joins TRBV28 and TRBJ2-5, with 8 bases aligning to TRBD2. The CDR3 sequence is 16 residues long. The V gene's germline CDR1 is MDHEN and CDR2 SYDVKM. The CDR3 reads CDSSPTTSGVRETQYF. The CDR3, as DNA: TGTGACAGCAGCCCCACCACTAGCGGAGTAAGAGAGACCCAGTACTTC.

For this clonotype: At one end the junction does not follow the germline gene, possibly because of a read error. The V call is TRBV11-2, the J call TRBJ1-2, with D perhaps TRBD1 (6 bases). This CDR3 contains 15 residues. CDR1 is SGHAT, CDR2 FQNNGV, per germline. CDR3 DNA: TGTACCAGCAGCCTAAAGGGGGGGCCCTACTATGGCTACACATTC. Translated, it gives CTSSLKGGPYYGYTF.

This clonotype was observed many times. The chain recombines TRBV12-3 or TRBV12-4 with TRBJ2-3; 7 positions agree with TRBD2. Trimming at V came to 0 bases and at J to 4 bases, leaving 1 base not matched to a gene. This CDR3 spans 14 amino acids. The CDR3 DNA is TGTGCCAGCAGTTTAGCGGGAGGGTCAGATACGCAGTATTTT. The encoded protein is CASSLAGGSDTQYF.

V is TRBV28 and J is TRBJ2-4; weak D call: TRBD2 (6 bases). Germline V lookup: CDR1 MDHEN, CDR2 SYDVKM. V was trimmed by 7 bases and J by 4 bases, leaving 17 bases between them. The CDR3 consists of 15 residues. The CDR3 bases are TGTGCCAGCATGACGGGAGCTGTGGGGAAAAACATTCAGTACTTC. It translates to CASMTGAVGKNIQYF.

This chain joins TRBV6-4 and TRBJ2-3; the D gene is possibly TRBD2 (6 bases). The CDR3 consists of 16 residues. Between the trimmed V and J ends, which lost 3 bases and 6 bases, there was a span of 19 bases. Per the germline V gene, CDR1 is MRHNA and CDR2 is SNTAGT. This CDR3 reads CASSETLARGPDTQYF. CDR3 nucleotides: TGTGCCAGCAGTGAAACACTAGCACGAGGGCCCGATACGCAGTATTTT.

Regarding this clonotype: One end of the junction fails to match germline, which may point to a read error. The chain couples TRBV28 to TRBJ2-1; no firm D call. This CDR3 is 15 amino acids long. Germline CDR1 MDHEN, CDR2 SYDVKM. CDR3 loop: CVSSLADSSYNEQFF. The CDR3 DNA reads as TGTGTCAGCAGTTTGGCGGATAGTTCCTACAATGAGCAGTTCTTC.

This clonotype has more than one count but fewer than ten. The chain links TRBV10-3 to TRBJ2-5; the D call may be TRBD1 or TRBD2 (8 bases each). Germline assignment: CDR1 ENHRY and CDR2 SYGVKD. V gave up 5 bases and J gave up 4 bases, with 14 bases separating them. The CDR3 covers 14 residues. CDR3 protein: CAISNSGTGETQYF. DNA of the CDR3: TGTGCCATCAGTAATAGCGGGACAGGAGAGACCCAGTACTTC.

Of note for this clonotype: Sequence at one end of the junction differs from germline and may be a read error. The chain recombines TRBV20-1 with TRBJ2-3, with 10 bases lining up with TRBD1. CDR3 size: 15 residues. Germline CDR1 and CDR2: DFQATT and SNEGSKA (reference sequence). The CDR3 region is CSAQSRQGAQDSQYF. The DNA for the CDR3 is TGCAGTGCTCAATCGAGACAGGGGGCGCAAGATTCGCAGTATTTT.

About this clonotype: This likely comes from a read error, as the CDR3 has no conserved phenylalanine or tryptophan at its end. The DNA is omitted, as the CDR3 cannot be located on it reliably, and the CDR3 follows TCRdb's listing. The CDR3 sequence is CASSQDLYRVGTEAFR. The V call is TRBV4-1, the J call TRBJ1-1; the tabulated D call, TRBD1, remains unverified against the DNA. 16 amino acids form the CDR3, both terminal residues included. CDR1 and CDR2 (germline): MGHRA, YSYEKL.

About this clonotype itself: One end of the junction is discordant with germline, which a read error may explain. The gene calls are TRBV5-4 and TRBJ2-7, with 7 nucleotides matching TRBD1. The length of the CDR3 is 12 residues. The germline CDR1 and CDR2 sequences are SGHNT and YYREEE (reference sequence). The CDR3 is CASSTRQGLNYF. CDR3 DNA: TGTGCTAGCAGCACCAGACAGGGCTTGAATTACTTC.

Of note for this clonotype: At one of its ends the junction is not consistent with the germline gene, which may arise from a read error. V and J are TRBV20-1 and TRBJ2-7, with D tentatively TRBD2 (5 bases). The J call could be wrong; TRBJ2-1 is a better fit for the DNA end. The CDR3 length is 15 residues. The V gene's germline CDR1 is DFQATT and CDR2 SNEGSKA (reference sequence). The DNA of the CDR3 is TGCAGTACTAGATCAATCGAGCGACTCCCCTACGAGCAGTTCTTC. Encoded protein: CSTRSIERLPYEQFF.